This T cell receptor beta chain was sequenced in a study of T cell repertoires in cytomegalovirus infection. Study as a whole: Public TCR beta signature analysis indicated the presence of both CMV infection and matching HLA type.

In its sample, this clonotype was seen a few times. Its antigen remains unknown. Overall study findings and caveats: It was HLA-C-restricted CMV-specific TCR beta clonotypes that dominated the response ex vivo. CMV carriers having the relevant HLA were flagged by cumulative public TCR beta family frequency.

MiXCR, applied by TCRdb to the reads, yields one record per CDR3 protein. The repertoire has about 830,000 distinct CDR3 sequences, around a third of them found once; the top ten carry 9.5% to 15%. V shed 3 bases and J 4 bases; nucleotides not matched to a gene: 8. This CDR3 is 16 amino acids long. Germline V lookup: CDR1 SEHNR, CDR2 FQNEAQ (reference sequence). This receptor was identified in a human donor in good health (CMV status not recorded). Some clones in this sample may be carry-over from other donors' samples. The specimen comprised cultured CD8+ T cells from PBMCs, sampled from culture after CMV antigen stimulation. This chain joins TRBV7-9 and TRBJ1-1; 10 nucleotides agree with TRBD1. CDR3 loop: CASSFRDRGMGTEAFF. CDR3 in DNA: TGTGCCAGCAGCTTTAGGGACAGGGGCATGGGCACTGAAGCTTTCTTT.